This T cell receptor (beta chain) was found in a study of shared clonotypes between healthy human individuals. Whole-study context: There were three CD4 naive, three CD4 memory, two CD8 naive and one CD8 memory plates per donor.

The method was immunoSEQ multiplex PCR; TCRdb's version includes in-frame clones alone and lacks a portion of them. The sample yields around 640,000 clones, approximately 96% seen once. As regards this clone: The antigen remains unidentified.

In the naive CD8 group, cells lacked CD45RO and were positively selected for CCR7, so terminally differentiated effector memory CD45RA+ cells were left out. The study, taken as a whole, reports: In general, naive subsets displayed greater estimated richness than memory subsets did.

V was shortened by 7 bases and J by 11 bases, with 18 bases between the two germline ends. The germline CDR1 and CDR2 sequences are MNHEY and SMNVEV (reference sequence). This CDR3 spans 14 amino acids. This TCR was sampled from a woman in her 30s in good health. Sequencing was done on a sample of naive CD8+ T cells sorted from blood. V usage is TRBV27 and J usage is TRBJ1-6; D unresolved. The CDR3: CASTIGQPGAPLHF. The CDR3 DNA follows: TGTGCCAGCACCATCGGGCAGCCCGGGGCACCCCTCCACTTT.